Below are 11 T cell receptor beta chains sequenced from a single sample in a study of cytomegalovirus exposure and HLA in healthy donors. In the PCR, 60 Vbeta and 13 Jbeta primers were used. The method was immunoSEQ multiplex PCR; TCRdb's version includes in-frame clones alone and lacks a portion of them. The repertoire table contains 150,000 or so clones. The source material was PBMCs. Source of these receptors: a man aged 25-40 years in good health and CMV-seronegative.

The J gene is TRBJ1-4, the V gene TRBV7-2; D gene uncertain. The CDR3 spans 15 residues. V lost 4 bases to trimming and J lost 8 bases, with 17 bases between them. Germline lookup yields CDR1 SGHTA and CDR2 FQGNSA. CDR3 region: CASSSYIRDGEKLFF. In DNA form, the CDR3 reads TGTGCCAGCAGCTCATACATCCGGGATGGCGAAAAACTGTTTTTT. Variable domain in full (rest from reference TRBV7-2 and TRBJ1-4): GAGVSQSPSNKVTEKGKDVELRCDPISGHTALYWYRQSLGQGLEFLIYFQGNSAPDKSGLPSDRFSAERTGGSVSTLTIQRTQQEDSAVYLCASSSYIRDGEKLFFGSGTQLSVL.

The chain carries TRBV4-3 and TRBJ2-7; TRBD1 aligns across 7 bases. Germline CDR1 reads LGHNA; CDR2 reads YSLEER. This CDR3 has 18 amino acids. V shed 4 bases and J 5 bases; nucleotides not matched to a gene: 20. This chain's CDR3 is CASSRSYAGTAETNEQYF. The CDR3 DNA reads TGCGCCAGCAGCCGCTCCTACGCCGGGACAGCTGAAACCAACGAGCAGTACTTC.

Concerning this clone itself: At one end the junction does not follow the germline gene, possibly because of a read error. The chain links TRBV6-6 to TRBJ2-7; TRBD1 matches at 8 bases. This CDR3 spans 15 amino acids. CDR1 and CDR2 (germline): MNHNY, SVGAGI (reference sequence). For the CDR3, the DNA is TGTGCCAGCAGTTCTGGACAGGGTGGGCCCTACGGGCAGTACTTC. Residues: CASSSGQGGPYGQYF.

This chain joins TRBV5-1 and TRBJ2-1, with 7 bases identical to TRBD1. CDR1 SGHRS and CDR2 YFSETQ come from the germline V gene. The ends lost 4 bases at V and 5 bases at J; junction bases unmatched: 6. CDR3 size: 14 residues. The DNA of the CDR3 is TGCGCCAGCAGCCTTGACAGGGACGACAATGAGCAGTTCTTC. Translated: CASSLDRDDNEQFF. Full variable domain (missing parts from reference TRBV5-1 and TRBJ2-1): KAGVTQTPRYLIKTRGQQVTLSCSPISGHRSVSWYQQTPGQGLQFLFEYFSETQRNKGNFPGRFSGRQFSNSRSEMNVSTLELGDSALYLCASSLDRDDNEQFFGPGTRLTVL.

The V gene is TRBV5-1, the J gene TRBJ2-2; D perhaps matches TRBD1 (5 bases). This CDR3 spans 14 amino acids. CDR1 and CDR2 (germline): SGHRS, YFSETQ. V dropped 4 bases and J dropped 4 bases, with 11 bases sitting between them. The CDR3 DNA is TGCGCCAGCAGCGCGACGGACATCACCGGGGAGCTGTTTTTT. As protein: CASSATDITGELFF.

DNA of the CDR3: TGCGCCAGCAGCTTGCGTTCCAGGACTAGTAATACCTACTACGAGCAGTACTTC. This translates into CASSLRSRTSNTYYEQYF. The chain is built from TRBV5-1 and TRBJ2-7, with 7 bases matching TRBD2. Unmatched junction bases numbered 16, after V lost 1 base and J lost 3 bases. The CDR3 contains 18 residues. The germline V gene encodes CDR1 SGHRS and CDR2 YFSETQ.

This chain joins TRBV19 and TRBJ1-6; 7 nucleotides line up with TRBD1. V shed 6 bases and J 7 bases; nucleotides not matched to a gene: 6. CDR1 is LNHDA and CDR2 is SQIVND in the germline V gene (reference sequence). This CDR3 spans 14 amino acids. CDR3 coding DNA: TGTGCCAGTAGCCGAAGGGGGCCCAATTCACCCCTCCACTTT. Amino acids: CASSRRGPNSPLHF.

V gene TRBV7-9 combines with J gene TRBJ1-4; the match to TRBD1 covers 7 bases. V dropped 3 bases and J dropped 8; count of bases not matched to a gene: 6. This CDR3 spans 14 amino acids. The germline V gene encodes CDR1 SEHNR and CDR2 FQNEAQ (reference sequence). This CDR3 is CASSLAGGYEKLFF. CDR3 sequence (DNA): TGTGCCAGCAGCTTGGCAGGGGGGTACGAAAAACTGTTTTTT.

This sequence joins TRBV28 and TRBJ2-5; 10 nucleotides align to TRBD2. TRBJ2-7 matches the DNA end more closely, so the J call is doubtful. Per germline, CDR1 MDHEN and CDR2 SYDVKM. The CDR3 has 13 residues. CDR3 DNA: TGTGCCAGCAGTACTAGCGGGATCTACGAGCAGTACTTC. Protein sequence: CASSTSGIYEQYF.

The chain is built from TRBV2 and TRBJ2-3; 9 bases align to TRBD2. V lost 11 bases and J lost 6; bases outside the gene matches: 9. This CDR3 has 13 residues. Germline CDR1 is SNHLY and CDR2 is FYNNEI. CDR3 region: CAFAGGRDDTQYF. CDR3 coding DNA: TGTGCCTTTGCGGGAGGGCGGGACGATACGCAGTATTTT. Together with reference TRBV2 and TRBJ2-3, the CDR3 gives the full variable domain: EPEVTQTPSHQVTQMGQEVILRCVPISNHLYFYWYRQILGQKVEFLVSFYNNEISEKSEIFDDQFSVERPDGSNFTLKIRSTKLEDSAMYFCAFAGGRDDTQYFGPGTRLTVL.

This chain uses TRBV29-1 with TRBJ1-1; D is unclear. V lost 8 bases to trimming and J lost 1 base, with 8 bases between them. CDR1 is SQVTM, CDR2 ANQGSEA, per germline. The CDR3 has 11 amino acids. This CDR3 reads CSLRGNTEAFF. The DNA for the CDR3 is TGCAGCTTGCGGGGGAACACTGAAGCTTTCTTT.